What follows are 29 T cell receptor beta chains derived from one specimen sequenced in a study of control samples from healthy donors and cancer patients. Sequencing was performed with immunoSEQ multiplex PCR; in TCRdb, only in-frame clones are kept and a portion is missing. The sample includes approximately 190,000 clones, about 90% of them seen just once. Sequenced input: blood. The receptors come from a young man in good health.

The V gene is TRBV24-1, the J gene TRBJ2-7; 8 bases match TRBD1. CDR3 size: 16 residues. Germline CDR1 and CDR2: KGHDR and SFDVKD. Trimming at V came to 4 bases and at J to 0 bases, leaving 7 bases not matched to a gene. The CDR3, as DNA: TGTGCCACCAGTGACTCGGACAGGGCGGGCTCCTACGAGCAGTACTTC. Translated: CATSDSDRAGSYEQYF.

The genes are TRBV14 and TRBJ2-7; D could derive from TRBD1 or TRBD2 (5 bases each). This CDR3 contains 16 residues. V lost 0 bases and J 0 bases, leaving 12 bases between the germline ends. Germline CDR1 SGHDN, CDR2 FVKESK. CDR3 protein: CASSQEGDPNSYEQYF. The CDR3 DNA reads TGTGCCAGCAGCCAAGAGGGGGATCCGAACTCCTACGAGCAGTACTTC.

This clone was seen a single time. This sequence joins TRBV5-1 and TRBJ2-1, with D possibly TRBD2 on 5 matching bases. Trimming left V 4 bases short and J 6 bases short, with 17 bases between. The germline CDR1 and CDR2 sequences are SGHRS and YFSETQ. This CDR3 has 15 amino acids. The CDR3 DNA follows: TGCGCCAGCAGCGGGTCGGGGAGTTACTTCAATGAGCAGTTCTTC. Protein sequence: CASSGSGSYFNEQFF.

The CDR3 region has the DNA TGTGCCAGCAGGACGACAGGGGTTACCGCCGGGGAGCTGTTTTTT. Protein product: CASRTTGVTAGELFF. The chain is built from TRBV2 and TRBJ2-2; 8 positions match TRBD1. The germline V gene encodes CDR1 SNHLY and CDR2 FYNNEI. The J segment lost 6 bases and the V segment lost 6 bases, leaving 9 bases of the junction unmatched. CDR3 size: 15 residues. Full variable domain (missing parts from reference TRBV2 and TRBJ2-2): EPEVTQTPSHQVTQMGQEVILRCVPISNHLYFYWYRQILGQKVEFLVSFYNNEISEKSEIFDDQFSVERPDGSNFTLKIRSTKLEDSAMYFCASRTTGVTAGELFFGEGSRLTVL.

The chain carries TRBV30 and TRBJ1-5; the D gene is possibly TRBD1 (5 bases). The CDR3 length is 18 residues. Germline CDR1 GTSNPN, CDR2 SVGIG (reference sequence). Trimming removed 1 base at V and 2 bases at J, with 21 bases between. CDR3 nucleotides: TGTGCCTGGAGTGCCCGAGTTGGCAGGGCGATCGGCAATCAGCCCCAGCATTTT. Translating it yields CAWSARVGRAIGNQPQHF.

The chain couples TRBV6-4 to TRBJ2-2, with TRBD1 as a possible D gene (6 bases). Trimming pared 7 bases from V and 4 bases from J, leaving 13 bases between. Looked up from germline, CDR1 is MRHNA and CDR2 is SNTAGT. The CDR3 totals 14 residues. CDR3 nucleotide sequence: TGTGCCAGCACCAGGGGCGACGGCACCGGGGAGCTGTTTTTT. Its translation: CASTRGDGTGELFF.

The chain is built from TRBV27 and TRBJ1-6; D unclear. Germline V gene sequence: CDR1 MNHEY, CDR2 SMNVEV (reference sequence). V was shortened by 6 bases and J by 0 bases, with 3 bases between the two germline ends. The CDR3 runs 13 residues. This CDR3 reads CASRSSYNSPLHF. The DNA for the CDR3 is TGTGCCAGCAGAAGCTCCTATAATTCACCCCTCCACTTT.

This chain joins TRBV19 and TRBJ2-5; maybe TRBD1 (6 bases). The CDR3 contains 13 residues. Germline V lookup: CDR1 LNHDA, CDR2 SQIVND (reference sequence). V shed 5 bases and J shed 5 bases, with 12 bases lying between them. CDR3 in amino acids: CASSSQGSETQYF. CDR3 DNA sequence: TGTGCCAGTAGTTCCCAGGGGTCCGAGACCCAGTACTTC.

The count of this clone is one. V usage is TRBV27 and J usage is TRBJ1-2; D is undetermined. CDR1 and CDR2 (germline): MNHEY, SMNVEV (reference sequence). There are 18 residues in the CDR3. Trimming stripped 3 bases from V and 1 base from J, with 21 bases between. The CDR3 is CASSFVGRTRGFNYGYTF. The CDR3 nucleotides read TGTGCCAGCAGTTTCGTGGGCCGGACCAGAGGGTTTAACTATGGCTACACCTTC.

The rearrangement joins TRBV27 to TRBJ2-2; 7 bases match TRBD1. The CDR3 extends over 15 amino acids. The ends lost 1 base at V and 6 bases at J; junction bases unmatched: 5. Germline V lookup: CDR1 MNHEY, CDR2 SMNVEV (reference sequence). The CDR3 sequence: CASSLLGGQSGELFF. CDR3 nucleotide sequence: TGTGCCAGCAGTTTATTAGGGGGCCAGTCCGGGGAGCTGTTTTTT.

V usage is TRBV6-6 and J usage is TRBJ2-2, with no clear D. The ends were cut back, 6 bases at V and 7 bases at J, with 18 bases in the middle. From germline, CDR1 is MNHNY and CDR2 SVGAGI (reference sequence). The CDR3 has 15 residues. CDR3 residues: CASSPGPQVGGELFF. The CDR3, as DNA: TGTGCCAGCAGCCCGGGTCCCCAGGTGGGCGGGGAGCTGTTTTTT.

The V gene is TRBV6-6, the J gene TRBJ1-1, with D maybe TRBD1 (5 bases). From germline, CDR1 is MNHNY and CDR2 SVGAGI (reference sequence). This CDR3 has 21 amino acids. Trimming shortened V by 5 bases and J by 5 bases, and 36 bases separated the two germline ends. This CDR3 reads CASSRGRRNHNNGVVGTEAFF. The CDR3 DNA follows: TGTGCCAGCAGTCGGGGACGCCGTAACCATAATAATGGGGTGGTAGGAACTGAAGCTTTCTTT.

The chain couples TRBV10-2 to TRBJ1-2; 8 bases are shared with TRBD1. V shed 5 bases and J 10 bases; nucleotides not matched to a gene: 12. The CDR3 spans 14 residues. Germline values: CDR1 WSHSY, CDR2 SAAADI. The DNA of the CDR3 is TGCGCCAGCAGTAAAGCAGGGGGCGGGAGTAACTACACCTTC. It yields the protein CASSKAGGGSNYTF.

The chain has TRBV7-2 and TRBJ2-7; D not resolved. The CDR3 length is 15 residues. The V gene lost 2 bases and the J gene lost 1 base, with 12 bases spanning the gap. Germline CDR1 SGHTA, CDR2 FQGNSA. For the CDR3, the DNA is TGTGCCAGCAGCTTAATTTACCGGAGATCCTACGAGCAGTACTTC. It encodes CASSLIYRRSYEQYF.

This chain connects TRBV20-1 to TRBJ2-7, with D unresolved. Trimming shortened V by 4 bases and J by 5 bases, and 9 bases separated the two germline ends. Germline V lookup: CDR1 DFQATT, CDR2 SNEGSKA (reference sequence). This CDR3 is 11 amino acids long. The CDR3 loop reads CSAISHHEQYF. CDR3 DNA: TGCAGTGCTATTAGTCACCACGAGCAGTACTTC.

The gene calls are TRBV12-3 or TRBV12-4 and TRBJ2-2; TRBD1 matches at 9 bases. The length of the CDR3 is 13 residues. V was clipped by 8 bases and J by 3 bases; unmatched bases: 1. The CDR3: CASDRGYTGELFF. CDR3 bases: TGTGCCAGCGACAGGGGGTACACCGGGGAGCTGTTTTTT.

This rearrangement joins TRBV7-8 to TRBJ1-4, with 7 bases identical to TRBD1. Germline V CDR1 and CDR2: SGHVS, FQNEAQ. After removal of 5 bases from V and 0 bases from J, the junction contained 6 bases not matched to a gene. This CDR3 is 16 amino acids long. The CDR3 bases are TGTGCCAGCAGCCTTTACAGGGGATCAACTAATGAAAAACTGTTTTTT. Residues: CASSLYRGSTNEKLFF.

The V call is TRBV27, the J call TRBJ2-7; TRBD2 is a possible D gene (5 bases). Germline-derived CDR1 and CDR2 are MNHEY and SMNVEV (reference sequence). CDR3 length: 16 residues. The V gene lost 3 bases and the J gene lost 2 bases, with 17 bases spanning the gap. The CDR3 nucleotides read TGTGCCAGCAGTTTCATCGGTGGCGGGCGAACCTACGAGCAGTACTTC. It is translated as CASSFIGGGRTYEQYF.

The chain employs TRBV11-2 and TRBJ2-7; D possibly uses TRBD1 or TRBD2 (7 bases each). V gave up 7 bases and J gave up 3 bases, with 28 bases separating them. CDR1 and CDR2 from the germline V gene are SGHAT and FQNNGV. The CDR3 is 18 amino acids. The CDR3 is CASKGGGAGRGRLYEQYF. DNA of the CDR3: TGTGCCAGCAAGGGAGGAGGTGCGGGGAGGGGGCGACTCTACGAGCAGTACTTC. The variable domain in full, with the rest retrieved from reference TRBV11-2 and TRBJ2-7, is EAGVAQSPRYKIIEKRQSVAFWCNPISGHATLYWYQQILGQGPKLLIQFQNNGVVDDSQLPKDRFSAERLKGVDSTLKIQPAKLEDSAVYLCASKGGGAGRGRLYEQYFGPGTRLTVT.

This CDR3 reads CASSLEAGKDNEQFF. The CDR3 DNA is TGCGCCAGCAGCTTGGAAGCGGGAAAGGACAATGAGCAGTTCTTC. V gene TRBV5-1 combines with J gene TRBJ2-1; 7 bases are shared with TRBD2. Germline V CDR1 and CDR2: SGHRS, YFSETQ. V dropped 0 bases and J dropped 5; count of bases not matched to a gene: 5. The CDR3 extends over 15 amino acids.

The chain has TRBV5-8 and TRBJ2-7; no firm D call. The germline CDR1 and CDR2 sequences are SGHTS and YDEGEE. V dropped 7 bases and J dropped 0 bases, with 11 bases sitting between them. This CDR3 has 13 residues. The CDR3 loop is CASPLKRSYEQYF. The CDR3, as DNA: TGTGCCAGCCCCTTAAAGCGCTCCTACGAGCAGTACTTC. Looking up the rest from reference TRBV5-8 and TRBJ2-7 gives the full variable domain: EAGVTQSPTHLIKTRGQQATLRCSPISGHTSVYWYQQALGLGLQFLLWYDEGEERNRGNFPPRFSGRQFPNYSSELNVNALELEDSALYLCASPLKRSYEQYFGPGTRLTVT.

V and J are TRBV7-2 and TRBJ1-2, with 8 bases lining up with TRBD1. V lost 2 bases and J lost 2; bases outside the gene matches: 7. The germline V gene has CDR1 SGHTA and CDR2 FQGNSA. The CDR3 totals 16 residues. The CDR3 coding sequence is TGTGCCAGCAGCTTAAGGTGGACAGGGACCAACTATGGCTACACCTTC. As protein: CASSLRWTGTNYGYTF. The whole variable domain, remainder taken from reference TRBV7-2 and TRBJ1-2, is GAGVSQSPSNKVTEKGKDVELRCDPISGHTALYWYRQSLGQGLEFLIYFQGNSAPDKSGLPSDRFSAERTGGSVSTLTIQRTQQEDSAVYLCASSLRWTGTNYGYTFGSGTRLTVV.

This chain uses TRBV30 with TRBJ1-6, with a weak D call TRBD1 (5 bases). Germline CDR1 GTSNPN, CDR2 SVGIG (reference sequence). Deletions cut 0 bases from V and 12 bases from J, with 15 bases between. There are 14 residues in the CDR3. CDR3 sequence reads: CAWSVRGGRGPLHF. The DNA for the CDR3 is TGTGCCTGGAGTGTACGTGGTGGGAGGGGACCCCTCCACTTT. Based on the CDR3 plus reference TRBV30 and TRBJ1-6, the full variable domain is SQTIHQWPATLVQPVGSPLSLECTVEGTSNPNLYWYRQAAGRGLQLLFYSVGIGQISSEVPQNLSASRPQDRQFILSSKKLLLSDSGFYLCAWSVRGGRGPLHFGNGTRLTVT.

The chain links TRBV12-3 or TRBV12-4 to TRBJ1-3; D uncertain. Deletions cut 4 bases from V and 2 bases from J, with 3 bases between. There are 12 residues in the CDR3. The chain's CDR3 is CASSWTGNTIYF. The CDR3, as DNA: TGTGCCAGCAGTTGGACTGGAAACACCATATATTTT.

The chain has TRBV30 and TRBJ1-2; D ambiguous. CDR3 size: 13 residues. The germline CDR1 and CDR2 sequences are GTSNPN and SVGIG (reference sequence). The V gene lost 5 bases and the J gene lost 5 bases, with 15 bases spanning the gap. The CDR3 protein is CAWGRQPLYGYTF. DNA for the CDR3: TGTGCCTGGGGGAGGCAGCCTCTGTATGGCTACACCTTC.

The chain combines TRBV2 with TRBJ1-2; D call uncertain. The CDR3 has 13 residues. The V end lost 3 bases, the J end lost 4 bases, and 9 bases lay between the germline ends. Germline CDR1 reads SNHLY; CDR2 reads FYNNEI. The DNA of the CDR3 is TGTGCCAGCAGTGAGGAGAACTCCTATGGCTACACCTTC. It yields the protein CASSEENSYGYTF.

This clone has just one count. The V and J genes are TRBV10-3 and TRBJ1-2; D is unclear. This CDR3 spans 11 amino acids. From germline, CDR1 is ENHRY and CDR2 SYGVKD. Trimming pared 6 bases from V and 5 bases from J, leaving 7 bases between. In DNA, the CDR3 is TGTGCCATCAGCAACGGGTATGGCTACACCTTC. Its translation: CAISNGYGYTF.

Worth noting for this clone: The same CDR3 can be traced to other DNA sequences in this sample. V and J are TRBV7-2 and TRBJ2-3; 7 positions agree with TRBD2. Trimming removed 1 base from V and 4 bases from J; junction bases left unmatched: 5. The length of the CDR3 is 15 residues. Germline lookup yields CDR1 SGHTA and CDR2 FQGNSA. The CDR3 coding sequence is TGTGCCAGCAGCTTAGGGGGGGGTCGGGCAGATACGCAGTATTTT. This gives the protein CASSLGGGRADTQYF.

This clone was seen a single time. The chain employs TRBV19 and TRBJ1-5; 10 nucleotides align to TRBD1. Losses at the gene ends were 3 bases for V and 7 bases for J; bases not matched to a gene: 6. The CDR3 extends over 15 amino acids. Germline assignment: CDR1 LNHDA and CDR2 SQIVND (reference sequence). The chain's CDR3 is CASSMGQGRGQPQHF. The CDR3 DNA sequence: TGTGCCAGTAGTATGGGACAGGGGCGAGGGCAGCCCCAGCATTTT.